This T cell receptor (beta chain) is from a study of TIL therapy for anti-PD-1-resistant metastatic lung cancer. Looking at the study overall: Median tumor PD-L1 proportion score was approximately 5.7%.

CDR3 length equals 15 residues. Germline V gene sequence: CDR1 MNHNY, CDR2 SVGAGI (reference sequence). V was pared by 6 bases and J by 10 bases, with 12 bases of the junction left unmatched. This was the immunoSEQ v3 assay. Only in-frame clones appear in the TCRdb table, and some are missing; sequencing was by immunoSEQ multiplex PCR. Of 20,000 to 25,000 clones in the sample, just over 70% were seen once. Described time point: pre-treatment sample, taken before nivolumab and TIL therapy. The sequence was collected from a person aged 25 to 79 with non-small cell lung cancer. The chain employs TRBV6-6 and TRBJ1-6, with 7 bases fitting TRBD1. The material sequenced was blood, taken at baseline. For the CDR3, the DNA is TGTGCCAGCAGCCAAGCCCGCAGGGGGGACTCACCCCTCCACTTT. This gives the protein CASSQARRGDSPLHF.